This T cell receptor (beta chain) stems from a study of brain T cells in children with intractable seizures. Generated by immunoSEQ multiplex PCR, the TCRdb table keeps only in-frame clones and is missing some. The sample has about 340,000 clones; 93% are singletons. The study, taken as a whole, reports: Only CDR3 sequence similarity suggested viral specificity, without known HCMV serostatus. Pre-surgery blood may have been undersampled, hiding some clones.

As regards this clone: The antigen remains unidentified.

Time point described: blood from clinic visit 5 months post-surgery; TSC patient then seizure free. Sequencing was limited to surgery cases with top T cell transcript signatures in brain tissue. There are 14 residues in the CDR3. V gave up 0 bases and J gave up 2 bases, with 9 bases separating them. Germline values: CDR1 SGHDT, CDR2 YYEEEE. J is TRBJ2-7 and V is TRBV5-6; TRBD1 is a possible D gene (6 bases). Sequenced here: peripheral blood, sampled roughly 5 months after surgery. The sequence derives from a boy in the first two years of life with tuberous sclerosis and intractable seizures. The CDR3 region has the DNA TGTGCCAGCAGCTTGGGACAGGATCCCTACGAGCAGTACTTC. Residues: CASSLGQDPYEQYF.